The clone carrying this T cell receptor (beta chain) was recorded a few times. With a J-beta primer mix and a sample-barcoded 5' primer, a second PCR ran about 7 to 12 cycles. TCRdb processed the 5' RACE reads anew with MiXCR; each CDR3 protein has one entry. The sample lists 800,000 to 1,000,000 distinct CDR3 sequences; about 44% were seen once. The data belong to a study of blood T cells in healthy people across ages. Trimming pared 8 bases from V and 9 bases from J, leaving 11 bases between. This CDR3 is 11 amino acids long. Germline CDR1 reads SNHLY; CDR2 reads FYNNEI. Sequencing was performed on blood. The chain links TRBV2 to TRBJ2-1, with D perhaps TRBD1 (5 bases). The sequence was obtained from a man aged 30 to 39 in good health. The DNA of the CDR3 is TGTGCCAGCTCGGAGCAGGGTGAGCAGTTCTTC. This encodes CASSEQGEQFF.